These 20 T cell receptor beta chains share one sample of origin, sequenced in a study of cytomegalovirus exposure and HLA in healthy donors. Vbeta (60) and Jbeta (13) primers were used in the PCR. Measured with immunoSEQ multiplex PCR; TCRdb has only the in-frame clones, and not every one. Among approximately 160,000 clones listed, 75% were seen once. What was sequenced was PBMCs. These receptors were obtained from a male donor in good health and CMV-seronegative.

The V gene is TRBV5-1, the J gene TRBJ1-2; TRBD1 aligns across 7 bases. Germline-derived CDR1 and CDR2 are SGHRS and YFSETQ. The CDR3 consists of 15 residues. V lost 0 bases, J lost 13 bases, and 15 bases stayed unmatched. CDR3 coding DNA: TGCGCCAGCAGCTTGGTCGGACAGGCGGAAGCCAAGGCCACCTTC. It yields the protein CASSLVGQAEAKATF.

This chain links TRBV4-3 with TRBJ2-1; 11 nucleotides line up with TRBD2. The CDR3 has 20 amino acids. The V gene end was trimmed by 8 bases and the J gene end by 8 bases; junction bases not matched to a gene: 26. The germline gives CDR1 LGHNA, CDR2 YSLEER. DNA of the CDR3: TGCGCCAGCGCTAAAGACAGGGAAGCACTAGCGGGAGCCCCAGATGATGAGCAGTTCTTC. As protein: CASAKDREALAGAPDDEQFF.

J is TRBJ2-5 and V is TRBV5-1; tentative D call: TRBD2 (7 bases). Trimming removed 0 bases from V and 3 bases from J, with 9 bases in between. The germline CDR1 and CDR2 sequences are SGHRS and YFSETQ. The CDR3 has 14 amino acids. CDR3 region: CASSLEGGKETQYF. CDR3 sequence (DNA): TGCGCCAGCAGCTTGGAGGGGGGGAAAGAGACCCAGTACTTC.

The chain is built from TRBV5-1 and TRBJ2-3; D remains ambiguous. Trimming took 5 bases from V and 0 from J, leaving 4 bases between them. CDR3 length: 12 amino acids. Germline CDR1 SGHRS, CDR2 YFSETQ. DNA of the CDR3: TGCGCCAGCAGGGCCAGCACAGATACGCAGTATTTT. This translates into CASRASTDTQYF.

The chain has TRBV19 and TRBJ2-1, with 8 bases matching TRBD2. Germline V gene lookup returns CDR1 LNHDA and CDR2 SQIVND (reference sequence). The ends lost 2 bases at V and 4 bases at J; junction bases unmatched: 7. This CDR3 is built from 16 residues. The CDR3 DNA reads as TGTGCCAGTAGTATAATAGCGGGGCAAGGGTACAATGAGCAGTTCTTC. It is translated as CASSIIAGQGYNEQFF.

V usage is TRBV2 and J usage is TRBJ1-6; D is ambiguous. CDR1 is SNHLY and CDR2 is FYNNEI in the germline V gene. The CDR3 is made up of 15 amino acids. V was clipped by 6 bases and J by 0 bases, with 9 bases between them. In nucleotides, the CDR3 is TGTGCCAGCAGAGCAAATAACTCCTATAATTCACCCCTCCACTTT. Translated, it gives CASRANNSYNSPLHF.

The V gene is TRBV19, the J gene TRBJ2-1, with TRBD2 identical over 8 bases. This CDR3 comprises 14 residues. Per germline, CDR1 LNHDA and CDR2 SQIVND (reference sequence). With V trimmed by 7 bases and J by 9 bases, 11 bases remained unmatched. CDR3 DNA sequence: TGTGCCAGTATGGTGCAGCGGGAGATTGGTGAGCAGTTCTTC. This codes for CASMVQREIGEQFF.

The chain is built from TRBV6-5 and TRBJ1-2, with a tentative D call TRBD1 (6 bases). The CDR3 length is 15 residues. The V gene's germline CDR1 is MNHEY and CDR2 SVGAGI. Deletions cut 3 bases from V and 4 bases from J, with 15 bases between. The CDR3 sequence is CASSYFGGVGYGYTF. DNA of the CDR3: TGTGCCAGCAGTTATTTTGGGGGCGTTGGCTATGGCTACACCTTC.

The V gene is TRBV5-1, the J gene TRBJ2-3, with 7 bases matching TRBD1. The CDR3 length is 16 residues. V shed 0 bases and J 0 bases; nucleotides not matched to a gene: 4. From germline, CDR1 is SGHRS and CDR2 YFSETQ. CDR3 amino acids: CASSLVPGQSTDTQYF. In DNA form, the CDR3 reads TGCGCCAGCAGCTTGGTGCCGGGACAGAGCACAGATACGCAGTATTTT. The whole variable domain, filled in from reference TRBV5-1 and TRBJ2-3, reads KAGVTQTPRYLIKTRGQQVTLSCSPISGHRSVSWYQQTPGQGLQFLFEYFSETQRNKGNFPGRFSGRQFSNSRSEMNVSTLELGDSALYLCASSLVPGQSTDTQYFGPGTRLTVL.

This chain uses TRBV7-2 with TRBJ2-3; 9 bases are a match to TRBD2. The CDR3 length is 15 residues. The trim removed 3 bases at V and 4 bases at J, leaving 5 bases unmatched. CDR1 and CDR2 from the germline V gene are SGHTA and FQGNSA. The DNA for the CDR3 is TGTGCCAGCAGCTTCGCTAGCGGGACGTCAGATACGCAGTATTTT. Residues: CASSFASGTSDTQYF.

This chain uses TRBV7-3 with TRBJ2-1, with TRBD2 matching 7 bases. V lost 4 bases, J lost 9 bases, and 6 bases stayed unmatched. In germline, CDR1 is SGHTA, CDR2 FQGTGA. The CDR3 runs to 13 residues. The CDR3 loop reads CASSSRLAAEQFF. CDR3 nucleotides: TGTGCCAGCAGCTCCAGACTAGCAGCTGAGCAGTTCTTC.

The chain links TRBV5-1 to TRBJ2-5, with 11 bases fitting TRBD2. The J segment lost 2 bases and the V segment lost 3 bases, leaving 6 bases of the junction unmatched. The CDR3 runs to 16 residues. Germline CDR1 is SGHRS and CDR2 is YFSETQ. The CDR3 DNA is TGCGCCAGCAGCTGGGGACTAGCGGTTGAACAAGAGACCCAGTACTTC. This gives the protein CASSWGLAVEQETQYF.

V usage is TRBV29-1 and J usage is TRBJ2-7, with 10 nucleotides matching TRBD2. CDR1 is SQVTM, CDR2 ANQGSEA, per germline. CDR3 length: 14 residues. The V segment lost 5 bases and the J segment 5 bases; nucleotides outside the gene matches: 9. Here the CDR3 DNA reads TGCAGCGTTCAACCGGGACTAGCGAGGAACGAGCAGTACTTC. Translated, it gives CSVQPGLARNEQYF.

This clone was seen a handful of times. The chain links TRBV5-6 to TRBJ2-1; 15 bases map to TRBD2. The CDR3 contains 16 residues. Trimming at V came to 0 bases and at J to 9 bases, leaving 4 bases not matched to a gene. Germline V CDR1 and CDR2: SGHDT, YYEEEE. CDR3 protein: CASSLAGTSGGSEQFF. The DNA of the CDR3 is TGTGCCAGCAGCTTGGCCGGGACTAGCGGGGGGAGTGAGCAGTTCTTC.

This clone showed up just once. The chain has TRBV27 and TRBJ1-2; tentatively, D is TRBD1 (5 bases). Trimming removed 1 base at V and 6 bases at J, with 9 bases between. The CDR3 is 13 residues long. Germline CDR1 MNHEY, CDR2 SMNVEV (reference sequence). The CDR3 here is CASSLYSGNGYTF. CDR3 nucleotides: TGTGCCAGCAGTTTATACTCAGGGAATGGCTACACCTTC.

The V and J genes are TRBV2 and TRBJ2-3; perhaps TRBD2 as D (5 bases). Germline loops: CDR1 SNHLY, CDR2 FYNNEI. Trimming left V 5 bases short and J 6 bases short, with 15 bases between. The CDR3 consists of 14 residues. The DNA for the CDR3 is TGTGCCAGCAGTTACATGTCTAGCTTTGATACGCAGTATTTT. Its protein is CASSYMSSFDTQYF. The full variable domain, with the rest looked up from reference TRBV2 and TRBJ2-3, is EPEVTQTPSHQVTQMGQEVILRCVPISNHLYFYWYRQILGQKVEFLVSFYNNEISEKSEIFDDQFSVERPDGSNFTLKIRSTKLEDSAMYFCASSYMSSFDTQYFGPGTRLTVL.

This clone was seen a few times. This sequence joins TRBV18 and TRBJ1-5; D is unclear. The CDR3 contains 15 residues. CDR1 and CDR2 from the germline V gene are KGHSH and LQKENI. The V end lost 2 bases, the J end lost 0 bases, and 8 bases lay between the germline ends. The CDR3 spells CASSPTATSNQPQHF. Here the CDR3 DNA reads TGTGCCAGCTCACCAACCGCTACTAGCAATCAGCCCCAGCATTTT.

This chain connects TRBV18 to TRBJ2-3; D gene ambiguous. This CDR3 has 14 amino acids. Trimming took 3 bases from V and 1 from J, leaving 8 bases between them. Germline CDR1 and CDR2: KGHSH and LQKENI. The CDR3 region is CASSPYPRTDTQYF. In nucleotides, the CDR3 is TGTGCCAGCTCACCTTATCCCCGCACAGATACGCAGTATTTT.

The chain employs TRBV18 and TRBJ1-1; D unresolved. V lost 4 bases, J lost 1 base, and 7 bases lay in between. CDR1 is KGHSH and CDR2 is LQKENI in the germline V gene. CDR3 length: 13 amino acids. The DNA of the CDR3 is TGTGCCAGCTCACAAACCAGGAACACTGAAGCTTTCTTT. This gives the protein CASSQTRNTEAFF.

The V call is TRBV5-3, the J call TRBJ1-2, with TRBD1 identical over 12 bases. TRBV5-3 is an ORF for which the function is uncertain. The junction had 10 bases not matched to a gene; V was cut back by 2 bases and J by 2 bases. The CDR3 is made up of 18 amino acids. The CDR3 reads CARSLDPGQGAKNYGYTF. The CDR3 nucleotides read TGTGCCAGAAGCTTAGATCCGGGACAGGGGGCTAAAAACTATGGCTACACCTTC.